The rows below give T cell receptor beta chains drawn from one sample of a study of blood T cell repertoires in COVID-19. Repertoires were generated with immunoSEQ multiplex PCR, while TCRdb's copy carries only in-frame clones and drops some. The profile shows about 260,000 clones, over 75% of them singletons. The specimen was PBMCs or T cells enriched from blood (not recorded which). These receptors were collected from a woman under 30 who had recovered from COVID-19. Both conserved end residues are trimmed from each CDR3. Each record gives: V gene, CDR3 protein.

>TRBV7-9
ASSPYGGGHSYEQY
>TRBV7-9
ASSPTGGGNTIY
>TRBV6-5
ASRQGGNTEAF
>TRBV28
ASSLSGGTEAF
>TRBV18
ASSQLPPGQGDNQPQH
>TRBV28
ASSFRGSWNSPLH
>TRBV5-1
ASSHQGAVEQF
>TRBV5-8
ASSFRMLRDYGYT
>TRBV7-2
ASSLVLSGQRNEKLF
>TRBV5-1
ASSLTGNTEAF
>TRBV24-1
ATSDVTNGRDEQF
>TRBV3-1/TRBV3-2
ASSKGQGRREKLF
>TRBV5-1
ASARDRVYTGELF
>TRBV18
ASSPPEGASNQPQH
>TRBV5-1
ASSTGQAPNTEAF
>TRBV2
ASSESHSGNTIY
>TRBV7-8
ASSSRQDTLIETQY
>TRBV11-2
ASSSGLRQY